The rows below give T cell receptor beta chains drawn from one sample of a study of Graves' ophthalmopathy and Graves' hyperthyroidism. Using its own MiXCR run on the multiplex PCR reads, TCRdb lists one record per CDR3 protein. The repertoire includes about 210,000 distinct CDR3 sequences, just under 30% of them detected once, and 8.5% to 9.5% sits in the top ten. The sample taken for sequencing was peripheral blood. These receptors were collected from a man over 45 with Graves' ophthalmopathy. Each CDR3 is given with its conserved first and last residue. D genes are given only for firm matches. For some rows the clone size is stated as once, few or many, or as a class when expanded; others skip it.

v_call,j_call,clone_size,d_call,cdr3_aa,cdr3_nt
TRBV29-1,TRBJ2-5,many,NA,CSFSSETQYF,TGCAGCTTCTCAAGTGAGACCCAGTACTTC
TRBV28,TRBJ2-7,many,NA,CASSSIRSKNIYEQYF,TGTGCCAGCAGTTCAATCAGGTCGAAGAACATCTACGAGCAGTACTTC
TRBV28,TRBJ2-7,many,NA,CASGGGQGVPYEQYF,TGTGCCAGCGGGGGGGGGCAGGGGGTTCCCTACGAGCAGTACTTC
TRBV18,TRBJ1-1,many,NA,CASSPTIRGAEAFF,TGTGCCAGCTCACCAACAATCAGGGGCGCTGAAGCTTTCTTT
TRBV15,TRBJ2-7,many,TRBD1,CATSSPDRDRAYEQYF,TGTGCCACCAGCTCTCCTGACCGGGACAGGGCCTACGAGCAGTACTTC
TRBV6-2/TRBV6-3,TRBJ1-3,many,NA,CASSYFPGRLSSGNTIYF,TGTGCCAGCAGTTACTTCCCGGGACGCCTGAGCTCTGGAAACACCATATATTTT
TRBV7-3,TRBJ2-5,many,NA,CASSPGLRKETQYF,TGTGCCAGCAGCCCCGGACTTAGGAAAGAGACCCAGTACTTC
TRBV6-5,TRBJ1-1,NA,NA,CASRYRAEGNTEAFF,TGTGCCAGCAGATACAGGGCCGAGGGGAACACTGAAGCTTTCTTT
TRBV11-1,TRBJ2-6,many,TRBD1,CASGWDRVHGANVLTF,TGTGCCAGCGGGTGGGACAGGGTCCATGGGGCCAACGTCCTGACTTTC
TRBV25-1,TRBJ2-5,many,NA,CASSEFPNLQETQYF,TGTGCCAGCAGTGAATTCCCGAACCTACAAGAGACCCAGTACTTC
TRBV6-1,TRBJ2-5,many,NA,CASSEGRAVQETQYF,TGTGCCAGCAGTGAAGGAAGGGCGGTACAAGAGACCCAGTACTTC
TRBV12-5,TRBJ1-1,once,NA,CASGLSGANTEAFF,TGTGCTAGTGGTTTGTCGGGGGCGAACACTGAAGCTTTCTTT
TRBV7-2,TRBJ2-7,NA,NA,CASSLFGDRIYEQYF,TGTGCCAGCAGCTTATTTGGGGACCGCATATACGAGCAGTACTTC
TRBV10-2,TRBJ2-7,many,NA,CASSESSGVSSAQYF,TGCGCCAGCAGTGAGTCGTCGGGAGTGTCCTCGGCGCAGTACTTC
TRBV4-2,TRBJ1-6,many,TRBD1,CASSQAPGQLSSYNSPLHF,TGTGCCAGCAGCCAAGCCCCGGGACAGCTAAGCTCCTATAATTCACCCCTCCACTTT
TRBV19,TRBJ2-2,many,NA,CASRASFRANTGELFF,TGTGCCAGTAGGGCTTCGTTTCGCGCGAACACCGGGGAGCTGTTTTTT
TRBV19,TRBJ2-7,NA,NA,CASSTGTTYEQYF,TGTGCCAGTAGTACCGGGACCACCTACGAGCAGTACTTC
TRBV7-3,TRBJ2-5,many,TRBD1,CASSSRQGETQYF,TGTGCCAGCAGCTCCCGACAGGGCGAGACCCAGTACTTC
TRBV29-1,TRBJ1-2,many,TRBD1,CSVILLTGGNYGYTF,TGCAGCGTTATACTCCTTACAGGGGGTAACTATGGCTACACCTTC
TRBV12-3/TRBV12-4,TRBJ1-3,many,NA,CASSLRFGGRQGNTIYF,TGTGCCAGCAGTCTCCGTTTCGGGGGGCGTCAAGGAAACACCATATATTTT
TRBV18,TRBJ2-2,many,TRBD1,CASSPTGALNTGELFF,TGTGCCAGCTCACCGACAGGGGCTCTCAACACCGGGGAGCTGTTTTTT
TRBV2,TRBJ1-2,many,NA,CASLNQDTRGYTF,TGTGCCAGCTTGAATCAGGACACTCGGGGCTACACCTTC
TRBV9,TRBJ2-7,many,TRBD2,CASSAGTSGSYEQYF,TGTGCCAGCAGCGCGGGGACTAGCGGGAGTTACGAGCAGTACTTC
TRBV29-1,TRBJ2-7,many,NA,CSVDGGSSYEQYF,TGCAGCGTTGATGGGGGTAGCTCCTACGAGCAGTACTTC
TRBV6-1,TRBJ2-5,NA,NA,CASGGAGDQETQYF,TGTGCCAGCGGGGGGGCAGGGGACCAAGAGACCCAGTACTTC
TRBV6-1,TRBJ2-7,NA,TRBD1,CASRRAGTGGSYEQYF,TGTGCCAGCAGGAGGGCCGGGACAGGGGGGTCCTACGAGCAGTACTTC
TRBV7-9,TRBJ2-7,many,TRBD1,CASSMGQGILNEQYF,TGTGCCAGCAGCATGGGACAGGGGATCCTTAACGAGCAGTACTTC
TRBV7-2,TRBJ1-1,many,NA,CASSLPVRTAHTEAFF,TGTGCCAGCAGCTTACCGGTTCGAACAGCCCATACTGAAGCTTTCTTT
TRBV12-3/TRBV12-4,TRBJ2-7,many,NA,CASSWTPQEQYF,TGTGCCAGCAGTTGGACCCCTCAAGAGCAGTACTTC
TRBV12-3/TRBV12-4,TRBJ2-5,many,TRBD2,CASSFSGRLETQYF,TGTGCCAGCAGTTTTAGCGGGAGGCTTGAGACCCAGTACTTC
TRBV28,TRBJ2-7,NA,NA,CASSTALFSRGPVYEQYF,TGTGCCAGCAGCACGGCCCTCTTTAGTCGGGGACCGGTCTACGAGCAGTACTTC
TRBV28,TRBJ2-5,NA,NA,CAVYRQGSQETQYF,TGTGCCGTCTATCGGCAAGGGAGCCAAGAGACCCAGTACTTC
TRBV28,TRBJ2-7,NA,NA,CASSLFRDFNRGGEQYF,TGTGCCAGCAGTTTATTCCGGGACTTCAATCGGGGCGGAGAGCAGTACTTC
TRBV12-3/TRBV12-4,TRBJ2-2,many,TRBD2,CASSSRVAGGTGELFF,TGTGCCAGCAGTTCCCGGGTAGCGGGTGGCACCGGGGAGCTGTTTTTT
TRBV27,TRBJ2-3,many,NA,CASSLGLSADTQYF,TGTGCCAGCAGTTTAGGTCTTTCTGCAGATACGCAGTATTTT
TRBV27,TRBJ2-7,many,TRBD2,CAGSGGSGGPLLYEQYF,TGTGCCGGATCCGGGGGGAGCGGGGGACCCTTACTCTACGAGCAGTACTTC
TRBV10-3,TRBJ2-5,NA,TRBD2,CAISEGGTSPAETQYF,TGTGCCATCAGTGAGGGGGGGACTAGCCCAGCGGAGACCCAGTACTTC
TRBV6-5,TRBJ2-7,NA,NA,CASSYSSGSLTYEQYF,TGTGCCAGCAGTTACTCGAGCGGTAGCCTGACCTACGAGCAGTACTTC
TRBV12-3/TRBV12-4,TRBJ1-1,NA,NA,CASSSWGLNTEAFF,TGTGCCAGCAGTTCTTGGGGATTGAACACTGAAGCTTTCTTT
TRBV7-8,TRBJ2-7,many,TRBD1,CASSPGTGGAKYEQYF,TGTGCCAGCAGTCCCGGGACAGGGGGCGCAAAGTACGAGCAGTACTTC
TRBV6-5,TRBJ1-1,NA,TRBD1,CASSYSTGIGTEAFF,TGTGCCAGCAGTTACTCGACAGGGATTGGAACTGAAGCTTTCTTT
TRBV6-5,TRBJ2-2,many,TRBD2,CASSTGGLADTGELFF,TGTGCCAGCAGTACTGGGGGACTAGCGGACACCGGGGAGCTGTTTTTT
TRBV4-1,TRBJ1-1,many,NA,CASSQEGGRSADTEAFF,TGCGCCAGCAGCCAAGAAGGGGGTCGGTCGGCGGACACTGAAGCTTTCTTT
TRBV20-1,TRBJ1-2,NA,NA,CSALQGGYGYTF,TGCAGTGCGCTACAGGGAGGTTATGGCTACACCTTC
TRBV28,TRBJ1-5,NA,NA,CASRGALSNQPQHF,TGTGCCAGCAGAGGGGCCCTCAGCAATCAGCCCCAGCATTTT
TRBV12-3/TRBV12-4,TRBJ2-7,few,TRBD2,CASSLASGGAYEQYF,TGTGCCAGCAGTTTAGCTAGCGGGGGGGCCTACGAGCAGTACTTC
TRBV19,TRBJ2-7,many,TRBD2,CASSTTSSDSYEQYF,TGTGCCAGTAGTACGACTAGCTCAGACTCCTACGAGCAGTACTTC
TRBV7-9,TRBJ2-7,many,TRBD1,CASSLYGTGSSYEQYF,TGTGCCAGCAGCTTATATGGGACAGGGAGCTCCTACGAGCAGTACTTC
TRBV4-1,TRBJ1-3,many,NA,CASSLEGDLSGNTIYF,TGCGCCAGCAGCCTAGAGGGGGACCTCTCTGGAAACACCATATATTTT
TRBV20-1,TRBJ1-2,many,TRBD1,CSATSPGTGNGYTF,TGCAGTGCTACCTCACCCGGGACAGGGAATGGCTACACCTTC
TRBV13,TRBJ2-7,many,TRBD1,CASRGQGAGYEQYF,TGTGCCAGCAGGGGACAGGGGGCAGGCTACGAGCAGTACTTC